This T cell receptor beta chain was profiled in a study of CD8 T cells in Susac syndrome. Study in general: Patients with Susac syndrome had blood drawn and were at that point therapy-naive, on corticosteroids, or on intravenous immunoglobulin alone.

Random hexamers were used to reverse transcribe the RNA input (roughly 0.5 to 1 ug). A multiplex approach, immunoSEQ multiplex PCR, amplified TCR beta CDR3 across 54 Vbeta and 13 Jbeta. TCRdb re-called the immunoSEQ multiplex PCR reads with MiXCR, one entry per CDR3 protein. The table shows 100,000 to 150,000 distinct CDR3 sequences, with 96% occurring only once. Germline V gives CDR1 DFQATT, CDR2 SNEGSKA (reference sequence). The CDR3 covers 11 residues. Trimming stripped 5 bases from V and 5 bases from J, with 9 bases between. Sequencing of TCR beta was carried out in blood CD8+ and CD4+ T cells. The authors negatively isolated CD8+ and CD4+ T cells and FACS-enriched TEMRA cells.

The receptor was isolated from a human donor with Susac syndrome. The sample comprised CD4+ T cells from PBMCs. The chain couples TRBV20-1 to TRBJ2-5, with D unresolved. CDR3: CSALVPETQYF. CDR3 DNA: TGCAGTGCTCTAGTTCCTGAGACCCAGTACTTC.